The clone carrying this TCR beta chain was seen only once. What it binds is not known. Lactation, pregnancy, other autoimmune disease or uncontrolled infection excluded patients. The data are from a study of T cells in Graves' hyperthyroidism and ophthalmopathy. Overall study context: It was at initial diagnosis, before any treatment, that peripheral blood was collected.

Regions amplified from RNA transcripts were the TCR beta CDR3 regions. The primer set for the first-round RT-PCR of the TCR CDR3 was HTBI. TCRdb itself ran the multiplex PCR reads through MiXCR, one entry per CDR3 protein. The table includes about 560,000 distinct CDR3 sequences, 12% to 15% detected once. In germline, CDR1 is SGHTA, CDR2 FQGNSA. The CDR3 is made up of 17 amino acids. V shed 1 base and J 6 bases; nucleotides not matched to a gene: 9. Notes on the study in general: The model predicted ophthalmopathy a median roughly 6.3 months before onset.

Sequencing was carried out using blood. This sequence was found in a woman aged 40 to 55 with Graves' hyperthyroidism. The chain uses TRBV7-2 and TRBJ2-7; TRBD2 aligns across 13 bases. The CDR3 nucleotides read TGTGCCAGCAGCTTAGTTCTTACTAGCGGGAGGGGAGGCGAGCAGTACTTC. Residues: CASSLVLTSGRGGEQYF.